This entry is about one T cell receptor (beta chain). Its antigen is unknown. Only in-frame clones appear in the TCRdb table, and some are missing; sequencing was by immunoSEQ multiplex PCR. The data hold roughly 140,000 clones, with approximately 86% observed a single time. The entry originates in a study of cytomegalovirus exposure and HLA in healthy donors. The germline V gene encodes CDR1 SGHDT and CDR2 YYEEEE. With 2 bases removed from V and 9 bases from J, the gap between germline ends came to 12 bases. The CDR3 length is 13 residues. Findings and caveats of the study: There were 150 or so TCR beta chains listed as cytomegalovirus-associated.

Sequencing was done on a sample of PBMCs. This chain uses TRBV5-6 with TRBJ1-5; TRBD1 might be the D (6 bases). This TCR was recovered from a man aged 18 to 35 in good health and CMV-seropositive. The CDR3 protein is CASSFGTGPPQHF. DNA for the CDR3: TGTGCCAGCAGCTTCGGAACAGGGCCGCCCCAGCATTTT.